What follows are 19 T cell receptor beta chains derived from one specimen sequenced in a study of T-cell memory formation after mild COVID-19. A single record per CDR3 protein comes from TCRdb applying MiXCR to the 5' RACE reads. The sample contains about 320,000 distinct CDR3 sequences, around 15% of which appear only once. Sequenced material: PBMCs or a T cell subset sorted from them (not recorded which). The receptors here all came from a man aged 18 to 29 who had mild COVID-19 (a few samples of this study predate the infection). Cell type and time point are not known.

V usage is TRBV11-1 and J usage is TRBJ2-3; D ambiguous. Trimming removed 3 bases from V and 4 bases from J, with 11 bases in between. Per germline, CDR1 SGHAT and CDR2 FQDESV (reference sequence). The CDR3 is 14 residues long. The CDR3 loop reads CASSLSGLSDTQYF. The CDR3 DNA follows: TGTGCCAGCAGCTTGTCCGGGTTATCAGATACGCAGTATTTT.

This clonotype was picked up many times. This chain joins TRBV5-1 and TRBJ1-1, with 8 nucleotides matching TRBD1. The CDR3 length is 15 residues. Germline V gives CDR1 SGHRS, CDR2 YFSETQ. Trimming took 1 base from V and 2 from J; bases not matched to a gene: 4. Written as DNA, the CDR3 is TGCGCCAGCAGCTTGAGACAGGGGCGAAACACTGAAGCTTTCTTT. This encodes CASSLRQGRNTEAFF. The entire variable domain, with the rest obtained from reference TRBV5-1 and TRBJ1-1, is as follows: KAGVTQTPRYLIKTRGQQVTLSCSPISGHRSVSWYQQTPGQGLQFLFEYFSETQRNKGNFPGRFSGRQFSNSRSEMNVSTLELGDSALYLCASSLRQGRNTEAFFGQGTRLTVV.

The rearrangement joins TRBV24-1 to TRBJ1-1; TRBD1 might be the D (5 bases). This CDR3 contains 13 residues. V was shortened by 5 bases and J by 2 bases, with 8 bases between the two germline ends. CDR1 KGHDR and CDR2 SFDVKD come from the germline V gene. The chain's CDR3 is CATSGQGNTEAFF. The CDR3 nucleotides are TGTGCCACCAGTGGTCAGGGTAACACTGAAGCTTTCTTT.

CDR3 nucleotides: TGTGCCAGCAGTTACTCCTGGGACGCCGGCTATGGCTACACCTTC. It specifies CASSYSWDAGYGYTF. The rearrangement links TRBV6-5 to TRBJ1-2; D is perhaps TRBD1 (5 bases). The CDR3 loop spans 15 amino acids. Per germline, CDR1 MNHEY and CDR2 SVGAGI. V dropped 0 bases and J dropped 4 bases, with 12 bases sitting between them.

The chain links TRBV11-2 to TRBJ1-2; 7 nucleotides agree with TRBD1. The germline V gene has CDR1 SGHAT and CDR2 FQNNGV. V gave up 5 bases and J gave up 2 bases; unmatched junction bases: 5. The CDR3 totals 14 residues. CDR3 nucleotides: TGTGCCAGCAGCCCCATGGGACAGAACTATGGCTACACCTTC. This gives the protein CASSPMGQNYGYTF.

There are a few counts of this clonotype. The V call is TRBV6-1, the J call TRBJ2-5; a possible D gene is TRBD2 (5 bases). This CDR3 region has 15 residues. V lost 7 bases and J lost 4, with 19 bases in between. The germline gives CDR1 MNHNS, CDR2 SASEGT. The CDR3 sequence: CASTQITGILETQYF. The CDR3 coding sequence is TGTGCCAGCACTCAAATCACGGGGATCCTAGAGACCCAGTACTTC.

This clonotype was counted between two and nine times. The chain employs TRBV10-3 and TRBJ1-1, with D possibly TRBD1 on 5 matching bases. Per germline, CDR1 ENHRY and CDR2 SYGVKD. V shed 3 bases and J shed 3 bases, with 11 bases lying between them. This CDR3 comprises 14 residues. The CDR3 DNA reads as TGTGCCATCAGTGATATTGGGGGAGACACTGAAGCTTTCTTT. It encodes CAISDIGGDTEAFF.

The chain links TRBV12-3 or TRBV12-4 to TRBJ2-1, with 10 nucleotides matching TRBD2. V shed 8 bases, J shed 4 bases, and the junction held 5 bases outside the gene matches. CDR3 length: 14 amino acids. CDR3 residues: CASETSGIYNEQFF. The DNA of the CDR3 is TGTGCCAGCGAAACTAGCGGGATTTACAATGAGCAGTTCTTC.

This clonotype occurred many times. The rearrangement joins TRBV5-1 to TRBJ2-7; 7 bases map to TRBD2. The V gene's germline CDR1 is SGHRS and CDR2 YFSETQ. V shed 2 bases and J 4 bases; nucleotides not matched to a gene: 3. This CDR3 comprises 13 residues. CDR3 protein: CASSFGEGYEQYV. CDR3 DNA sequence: TGCGCCAGCAGCTTTGGGGAGGGATACGAGCAGTACGTC.

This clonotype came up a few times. CDR3 nucleotide sequence: TGTGCCAGCTCTCTTACCGGGACAGGGATTTATGTCTCAACTAATGAAAAACTGTTTTTT. Its translation: CASSLTGTGIYVSTNEKLFF. The rearrangement links TRBV18 to TRBJ1-4; 9 bases fit TRBD1. With 6 bases clipped from V and 0 bases from J, the junction kept 17 bases outside the gene matches. The germline V gene encodes CDR1 KGHSH and CDR2 LQKENI. The CDR3 extends over 20 amino acids.

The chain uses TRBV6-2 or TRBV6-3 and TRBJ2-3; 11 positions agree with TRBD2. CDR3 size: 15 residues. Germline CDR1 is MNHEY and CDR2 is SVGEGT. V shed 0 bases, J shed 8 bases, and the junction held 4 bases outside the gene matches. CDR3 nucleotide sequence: TGTGCCAGCAGTTACTCTCGGACTAGCGGGCCTACGCAGTATTTT. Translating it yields CASSYSRTSGPTQYF.

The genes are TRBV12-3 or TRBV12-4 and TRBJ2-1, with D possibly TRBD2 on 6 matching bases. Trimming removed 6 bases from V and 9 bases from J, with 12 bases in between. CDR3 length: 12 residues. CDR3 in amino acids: CASRPSAFEQFF. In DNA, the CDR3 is TGTGCCAGCAGACCTAGCGCTTTTGAGCAGTTCTTC.

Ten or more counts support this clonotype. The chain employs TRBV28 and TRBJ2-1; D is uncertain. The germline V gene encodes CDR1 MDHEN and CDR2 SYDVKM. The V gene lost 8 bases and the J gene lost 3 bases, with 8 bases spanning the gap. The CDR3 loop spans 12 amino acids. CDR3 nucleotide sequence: TGTGCCAGCCAGAGCGACTACAATGAGCAGTTCTTC. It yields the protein CASQSDYNEQFF.

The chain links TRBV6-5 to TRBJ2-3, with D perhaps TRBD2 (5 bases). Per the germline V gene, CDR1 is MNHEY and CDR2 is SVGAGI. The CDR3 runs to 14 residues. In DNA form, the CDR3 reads TGTGCGGTCGGGGTCCCAACTAGCACAGATACGCAGTATTTT. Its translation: CAVGVPTSTDTQYF.

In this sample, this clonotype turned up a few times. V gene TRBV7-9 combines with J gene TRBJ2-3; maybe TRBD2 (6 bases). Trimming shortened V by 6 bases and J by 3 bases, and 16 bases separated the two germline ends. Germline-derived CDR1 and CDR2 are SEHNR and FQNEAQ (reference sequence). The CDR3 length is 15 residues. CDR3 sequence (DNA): TGTGCCAGCAGTCCGGGACTCCAGGCGACAGATACGCAGTATTTT. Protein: CASSPGLQATDTQYF.

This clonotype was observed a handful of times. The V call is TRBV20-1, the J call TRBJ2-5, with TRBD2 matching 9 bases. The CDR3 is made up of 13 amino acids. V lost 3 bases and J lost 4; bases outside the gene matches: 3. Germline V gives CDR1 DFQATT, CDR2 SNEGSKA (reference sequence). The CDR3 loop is CSARMTSGETQYF. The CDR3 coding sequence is TGCAGTGCTAGGATGACTAGCGGAGAGACCCAGTACTTC.

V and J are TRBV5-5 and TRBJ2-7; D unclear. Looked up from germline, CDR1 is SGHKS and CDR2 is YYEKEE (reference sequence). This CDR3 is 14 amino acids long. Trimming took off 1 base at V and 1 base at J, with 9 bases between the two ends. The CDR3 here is CASSLSVSSYEQYV. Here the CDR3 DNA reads TGTGCCAGCAGCTTGTCAGTCAGTTCCTACGAGCAGTACGTC.

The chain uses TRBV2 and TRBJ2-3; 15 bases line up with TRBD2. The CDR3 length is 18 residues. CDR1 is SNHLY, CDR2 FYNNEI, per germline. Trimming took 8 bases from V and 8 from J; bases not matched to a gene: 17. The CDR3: CASPPGGLAGGTGITQYF. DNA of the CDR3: TGTGCCAGCCCCCCGGGGGGACTAGCGGGGGGCACGGGGATTACGCAGTATTTT.

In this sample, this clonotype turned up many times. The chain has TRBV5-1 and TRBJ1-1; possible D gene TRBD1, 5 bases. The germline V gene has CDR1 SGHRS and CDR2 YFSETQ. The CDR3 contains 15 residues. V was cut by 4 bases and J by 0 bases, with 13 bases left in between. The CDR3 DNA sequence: TGCGCCAGCAGCCCTTTGACAGCCTTGAACACTGAAGCTTTCTTT. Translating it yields CASSPLTALNTEAFF.